Following are 18 T cell receptor beta chains from one sample sequenced in a study of T cells after somatic rescue of genetic block (dated by TCRdb to about 2020). Libraries were constructed by the immunoSEQ multiplex PCR assay. The source is immuneACCESS, and TCRdb retained only in-frame sequences with V and J called. Part of the clones is not carried over; for the studies checked, unresolved V genes explain less than half of this, and the remainder is unexplained. The sample yields 55,000 to 75,000 clones; around 93% were counted once. The ten top clones hold about 3% of the sample. The sequencing input was peripheral blood mononuclear cells (PBMCs). Receptors originate from a man in his forties or fifties.

The V and J genes are TRBV5-4 and TRBJ2-2, with 8 bases that match TRBD1. The CDR3 is 17 residues long. The V and J ends lost 6 bases and 2 bases, in that order; junction bases with no gene match: 12. Germline lookup yields CDR1 SGHNT and CDR2 YYREEE (reference sequence). The CDR3 loop reads CASTLGARGLNTGELFF. The CDR3 nucleotides are TGTGCCAGCACCCTTGGGGCCAGGGGGCTAAACACCGGGGAGCTGTTTTTT.

This rearrangement joins TRBV25-1 to TRBJ2-3; D might be TRBD1 (6 bases). Trimming removed 4 bases at V and 5 bases at J, with 16 bases between. The CDR3 is 15 amino acids. Germline values: CDR1 MGHDK, CDR2 SYGVNS. The DNA of the CDR3 is TGTGCCAGCAGTGGGGTCGGACAGAAAGGAGATACGCAGTATTTT. As protein: CASSGVGQKGDTQYF.

The chain uses TRBV18 and TRBJ2-5; 12 nucleotides line up with TRBD2. V gave up 6 bases and J gave up 3 bases; unmatched junction bases: 2. CDR3 size: 14 residues. Germline V lookup: CDR1 KGHSH, CDR2 LQKENI. Here the CDR3 DNA reads TGTGCCAGCTCTCCTAGCGGGAGGGAAGAGACCCAGTACTTC. It specifies CASSPSGREETQYF. Together with reference TRBV18 and TRBJ2-5, the CDR3 gives the full variable domain: NAGVMQNPRHLVRRRGQEARLRCSPMKGHSHVYWYRQLPEEGLKFMVYLQKENIIDESGMPKERFSAEFPKEGPSILRIQQVVRGDSAAYFCASSPSGREETQYFGPGTRLLVL.

Remarks on this clone: One end of the junction is discordant with germline, which a read error may explain. This chain uses TRBV7-9 with TRBJ2-2; 8 nucleotides align to TRBD1. Per the germline V gene, CDR1 is SEHNR and CDR2 is FQNEAQ (reference sequence). The CDR3 length is 15 residues. DNA for the CDR3: TGTGCCAGCAACTTAGGACAGGGGAACACCGGGGAGCTGTTTTTT. Protein sequence: CASNLGQGNTGELFF.

This chain uses TRBV11-3 with TRBJ2-7; tentative D call: TRBD2 (6 bases). V lost 1 base and J 5 bases, leaving 15 bases between the germline ends. The CDR3 length is 15 residues. Germline-derived CDR1 and CDR2 are SGHNT and YENEEA. In nucleotides, the CDR3 is TGTGCCAGCAGCTTAGGTGGGCTAGCGACAAACGAGCAGTACTTC. It yields the protein CASSLGGLATNEQYF.

The CDR3 loop is CASSEIGTGDTEAFF. The CDR3 nucleotides read TGTGCCAGCAGTGAAATAGGGACAGGGGACACTGAAGCTTTCTTT. V is TRBV6-1 and J is TRBJ1-1, with TRBD1 matching 10 bases. Germline V CDR1 and CDR2: MNHNS, SASEGT. The CDR3 has 15 residues. Trimming cost V 2 bases and J 3 bases; bases outside gene matches: 3.

The CDR3 DNA is TGCGCCAGCAGCCAAGATGATAACAGGGGGTCGAGCGGGGAGCTGTTTTTT. Protein sequence: CASSQDDNRGSSGELFF. This sequence joins TRBV4-3 and TRBJ2-2; TRBD1 matches 8 bases. Unmatched junction bases numbered 10, after V lost 0 bases and J lost 7 bases. CDR3 length: 17 amino acids. Germline CDR1 and CDR2: LGHNA and YSLEER.

V is TRBV2 and J is TRBJ2-6; the D gene is possibly TRBD2 (5 bases). V lost 4 bases, J lost 0 bases, and 10 bases lay in between. The CDR3 is made up of 16 amino acids. The germline V gene encodes CDR1 SNHLY and CDR2 FYNNEI. CDR3 loop: CASSAREGSGANVLTF. The DNA of the CDR3 is TGTGCCAGCAGTGCCCGAGAGGGCTCTGGGGCCAACGTCCTGACTTTC.

The V call is TRBV7-9, the J call TRBJ2-2; possibly TRBD1 or TRBD2 for D (6 bases each). CDR1 is SEHNR, CDR2 FQNEAQ, per germline (reference sequence). This CDR3 has 14 residues. V lost 7 bases and J lost 6, with 15 bases in between. CDR3 loop: CASTQEGEAGELFF. The CDR3 DNA follows: TGTGCCAGCACCCAGGAGGGGGAGGCCGGGGAGCTGTTTTTT.

V is TRBV6-5 and J is TRBJ1-2; 9 positions agree with TRBD1. Looked up from germline, CDR1 is MNHEY and CDR2 is SVGAGI. V was clipped by 6 bases and J by 4 bases; unmatched bases: 9. The CDR3 extends over 15 amino acids. The CDR3 region is CASSLTSTGGYGYTF. DNA for the CDR3: TGTGCCAGCAGCCTAACTTCGACAGGGGGCTATGGCTACACCTTC.

This chain uses TRBV14 with TRBJ2-5, with 7 bases that match TRBD2. With V trimmed by 1 base and J by 7 bases, 3 bases remained unmatched. Germline V gives CDR1 SGHDN, CDR2 FVKESK. This CDR3 region has 13 residues. The CDR3 reads CASSQAGGGTQYF. CDR3 DNA: TGTGCCAGCAGCCAAGCTGGGGGGGGGACCCAGTACTTC.

The rearrangement links TRBV6-1 to TRBJ2-7, with 7 bases fitting TRBD2. The CDR3 has 15 residues. J lost 0 bases, V lost 8 bases, and 10 bases had no gene match. Per the germline V gene, CDR1 is MNHNS and CDR2 is SASEGT. The CDR3 bases are TGTGCCAGCTGGGGGAGCGGGGCTAGCTCCTACGAGCAGTACTTC. The encoded protein is CASWGSGASSYEQYF.

The rearrangement uses TRBV11-2 and TRBJ2-7; D not certain. Germline V gene sequence: CDR1 SGHAT, CDR2 FQNNGV. Trimming took off 1 base at V and 2 bases at J, with 15 bases between the two ends. The CDR3 is made up of 16 amino acids. The CDR3 protein is CASSLVVGLTPYEQYF. CDR3 DNA: TGTGCCAGCAGCTTAGTAGTAGGCCTAACCCCCTACGAGCAGTACTTC.

The chain employs TRBV7-2 and TRBJ1-3; a weak D match, TRBD1 (6 bases). The CDR3 contains 16 residues. V was pared by 5 bases and J by 0 bases, with 14 bases between. CDR1 is SGHTA and CDR2 is FQGNSA in the germline V gene. The CDR3 reads CASSLRDMHSGNTIYF. In nucleotides, the CDR3 is TGTGCCAGCAGCCTACGGGACATGCACTCTGGAAACACCATATATTTT.

This sequence joins TRBV27 and TRBJ1-3; weak D call: TRBD1 (5 bases). Germline-derived CDR1 and CDR2 are MNHEY and SMNVEV (reference sequence). The CDR3 is 14 amino acids. V gave up 9 bases and J gave up 0 bases, with 12 bases separating them. Here the CDR3 DNA reads TGTGCCAGTTCTCAAAGGGGCTCTGGAAACACCATATATTTT. This gives the protein CASSQRGSGNTIYF.

The rearrangement uses TRBV6-6 and TRBJ2-7; possible D gene TRBD1, 5 bases. In germline, CDR1 is MNHNY, CDR2 SVGAGI (reference sequence). The CDR3 length is 13 residues. Trimming removed 0 bases from V and 2 bases from J, with 5 bases in between. Here the CDR3 DNA reads TGTGCCAGCAGTTACTCGGACACCTACGAGCAGTACTTC. Amino acid sequence: CASSYSDTYEQYF.

This clone came up a few times. This sequence joins TRBV4-2 and TRBJ1-2; D possibly corresponds to TRBD1 (5 bases). The CDR3 runs 13 residues. V shed 1 base and J shed 8 bases, with 11 bases lying between them. Per germline, CDR1 LGHNA and CDR2 YNFKEQ. DNA of the CDR3: TGTGCCAGCAGCCAAGCCGGGGCGGGCGGCTACACCTTC. Encoded protein: CASSQAGAGGYTF.

The gene calls are TRBV27 and TRBJ1-5; D uncertain. This CDR3 has 15 amino acids. Germline loops: CDR1 MNHEY, CDR2 SMNVEV (reference sequence). Between the trimmed V and J ends, which lost 1 base and 5 bases, there was a span of 12 bases. The CDR3 loop is CASSLLSLRDQPQHF. In DNA form, the CDR3 reads TGTGCCAGCAGTTTATTATCGCTTCGGGATCAGCCCCAGCATTTT.